The entry that follows covers one TCR beta chain sequence. MiXCR, applied by TCRdb to the RT-PCR reads, yields one record per CDR3 protein. This table holds about a million distinct CDR3 sequences, roughly 18% found once. The data were obtained in a study of patients and donors after allogeneic stem cell transplantation. This CDR3 comprises 17 residues. Input material: blood, either unsorted or a sorted T cell fraction (not recorded which). This clonotype was sampled from a human donor who was either an allogeneic HSCT recipient or a stem cell or donor lymphocyte infusion donor (not recorded which). It is not recorded whose cells these are; they may come from a transplant donor. This rearrangement joins TRBV21-1 to TRBJ2-1; no check of the table's D call, TRBD1, against the DNA was made. TRBV21-1 is labeled a pseudogene. The CDR3 sequence: CASSNSDSTHSYNEQFF. The DNA of the CDR3 is TGTGCCAGCAGCAACTCAGACAGCACACACTCCTACAATGAGCAGTTCTTC.